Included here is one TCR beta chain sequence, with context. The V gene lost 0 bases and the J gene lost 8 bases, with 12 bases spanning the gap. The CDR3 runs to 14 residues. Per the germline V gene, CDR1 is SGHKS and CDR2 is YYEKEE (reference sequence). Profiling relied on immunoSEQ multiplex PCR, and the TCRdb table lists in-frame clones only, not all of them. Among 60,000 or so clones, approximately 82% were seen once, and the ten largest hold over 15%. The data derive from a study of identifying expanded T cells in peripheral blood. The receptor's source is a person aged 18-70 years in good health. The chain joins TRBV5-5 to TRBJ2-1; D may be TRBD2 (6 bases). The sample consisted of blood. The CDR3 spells CASSLAGGLYEQFF. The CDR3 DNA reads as TGTGCCAGCAGCTTGGCCGGGGGTCTGTATGAGCAGTTCTTC.